This is a list of T cell receptor beta chains from one sample in a study of blood T cell repertoires in COVID-19. Using immunoSEQ multiplex PCR, the repertoire was profiled, and TCRdb retains in-frame clones only, with some absent. The sample shows over 250,000 clones, about nine tenths of them seen only once. Source material: peripheral blood. The receptors were gathered from a man aged 50 or older with acute or convalescent COVID-19. CDR3s include the opening cysteine and the closing phenylalanine or tryptophan. Each record gives: clone size, J gene, V gene, D gene, CDR3 DNA, CDR3 protein. A D gene is named only where the DNA matches it firmly. Clone size is shown for a subset of rows, as once, few, many or a class of expanded clone.

>once|TRBJ1-2|TRBV5-1|-
TGCGCCAGCAGCTTGGTGGGGCCAGGGAATCCTAACTATGGCTACACCTTC
CASSLVGPGNPNYGYTF
>-|TRBJ2-7|TRBV30|-
TGTGCCTGGAGTGCTTCCCTATACTACGAGCAGTACTTC
CAWSASLYYEQYF
>-|TRBJ1-1|TRBV24-1|TRBD1
TGTGCCAGCAAGGGACAGCCAGACACTGAAGCTTTCTTT
CASKGQPDTEAFF
>-|TRBJ2-7|TRBV7-6|-
TGTGCCAGCAGCCCCAGGGTGGGCTACGAGCAGTACTTC
CASSPRVGYEQYF
>-|TRBJ1-2|TRBV6-5|TRBD1
TGTGCCAGCAGCACCGGGACAGGGCTTATCTATGGCTACACCTTC
CASSTGTGLIYGYTF
>-|TRBJ1-1|TRBV6-5|TRBD1
TGTGCCAGCAGGTCCCTACAGGGGGCCGCGACTGAAGCTTTCTTT
CASRSLQGAATEAFF
>-|TRBJ2-7|TRBV18|TRBD1
TGTGCCAGCTCATCACGGACAGGTAGCTCCTACGAGCAGTACTTC
CASSSRTGSSYEQYF
>-|TRBJ2-7|TRBV27|-
TGTGCCAGCAGTTTATCTGGTGCAGCGTGGAAGAACGAGCAGTACTTC
CASSLSGAAWKNEQYF
>-|TRBJ2-2|TRBV18|-
TGTGCCAGCTCACCCCCGGGATCGAACACCGGGGAGCTGTTTTTT
CASSPPGSNTGELFF
>-|TRBJ1-6|TRBV6-6|-
TGTGCCAGCAGTCACCGACAGTATAATTCACCCCTCCACTTT
CASSHRQYNSPLHF
>-|TRBJ2-6|TRBV25-1|-
TGTGCCAGCAGTGGTTCAACATCCTCTGGGGCCAACGTCCTGACTTTC
CASSGSTSSGANVLTF
>-|TRBJ2-7|TRBV2|TRBD1
TGTGCCAGCAGCCCCGGGACAGGGGGTACCGAGCAGTACTTC
CASSPGTGGTEQYF
>-|TRBJ1-1|TRBV10-1|-
TGCGCCAGCAGTGAGGGGATGGCGGGGGCTGAAGCTTTCTTT
CASSEGMAGAEAFF
>-|TRBJ1-2|TRBV5-1|TRBD1
TGCGCCAGCAGCTTGACAGGGGGTAACTATGGCTACACCTTC
CASSLTGGNYGYTF
>-|TRBJ1-6|TRBV19|TRBD1
TGTGCCAGTAGTTACGGGACAGGGGCCAATTCACCCCTCCACTTT
CASSYGTGANSPLHF
>-|TRBJ1-5|TRBV4-1|-
TGCGCCAGCAGCCAGGACTTCGAGCGCCTCCCTCTGGGCAATCAGCCCCAGCATTTT
CASSQDFERLPLGNQPQHF
>-|TRBJ2-2|TRBV4-2|TRBD2
TGTGCCAGCAGCGAACACCGCGGGGGGGCCGGGGAGCTGTTTTTT
CASSEHRGGAGELFF
>-|TRBJ1-4|TRBV6-5|-
TGTGCCAGCAGTTACACGAGTTCCCTTAATGAAAAACTGTTTTTT
CASSYTSSLNEKLFF
>-|TRBJ1-1|TRBV3-1/TRBV3-2|-
TGTGCCAGCAGCCAAGATCTTACACACCGGAACACTGAAGCTTTCTTT
CASSQDLTHRNTEAFF
>once|TRBJ1-2|TRBV6-6|-
TGTGCCAGCACCCAGGGGAAAGCTAACTATGGCTACACCTTC
CASTQGKANYGYTF
>once|TRBJ1-6|TRBV7-4|TRBD1
TGTGCCAGCAGCAACAGGGGGCCCCTTTATAATTCACCCCTCCACTTT
CASSNRGPLYNSPLHF
>-|TRBJ1-2|TRBV29-1|TRBD1
TGCAGCGTGTCTGGGACAGGAATGAACTATGGCTACACCTTC
CSVSGTGMNYGYTF
>-|TRBJ1-5|TRBV27|-
TGTGCCAGCAGTTTATTAGGGGTGGGCAATCAGCCCCAGCATTTT
CASSLLGVGNQPQHF
>-|TRBJ1-5|TRBV12-3/TRBV12-4|-
TGTGCCAGCAGATTACGTAGCAATCAGCCCCAGCATTTT
CASRLRSNQPQHF
>-|TRBJ2-5|TRBV12-3/TRBV12-4|-
TGTGCCAGCAGTCGGGGTCAGGCCCAGTACTTC
CASSRGQAQYF
>-|TRBJ1-5|TRBV7-2|-
TGTGCCAGCAGCTTAGGAGCTCAGCCCCAGCATTTT
CASSLGAQPQHF
>few|TRBJ1-3|TRBV7-4|TRBD1
TGTGCCAGCAGCTTAAGTGGACAGGGGGAAAGTAGTGGAAACACCATATATTTT
CASSLSGQGESSGNTIYF
>-|TRBJ2-2|TRBV29-1|TRBD1
TGCAGCGTTACCGGGACAGGGGGTCGCACCGGGGAGCTGTTTTTT
CSVTGTGGRTGELFF
>-|TRBJ1-1|TRBV12-5|-
TGTGCTAGTGGTTTCGGGGGGTCGGGGACTGAAGCTTTCTTT
CASGFGGSGTEAFF
>-|TRBJ2-3|TRBV6-2/TRBV6-3|-
TGTGCCAGCACCCCGGGACTGTACGATACGCAGTATTTT
CASTPGLYDTQYF
>-|TRBJ1-4|TRBV9|-
TGTGCCAGCAGCGCCGAATGGGAGGCAACTAATGAAAAACTGTTTTTT
CASSAEWEATNEKLFF
>-|TRBJ2-5|TRBV10-1|TRBD2
TGCGCCAGCAGCGCTAGCGGGGCGCTCGGTGAGACCCAGTACTTC
CASSASGALGETQYF
>-|TRBJ1-1|TRBV25-1|-
TGTGCCAGCAGTGCCGGGTTCACTGAAGCTTTCTTT
CASSAGFTEAFF
>-|TRBJ2-7|TRBV6-5|-
TGTGCCAGCAGCCCCTGGCGGGGTTCTCCCTACGAGCAGTACTTC
CASSPWRGSPYEQYF
>-|TRBJ2-7|TRBV19|-
TGTGCCAGCAATCAACAGGCTAGCTCCTACGAGCAGTACTTC
CASNQQASSYEQYF
>-|TRBJ1-1|TRBV9|-
TGTGCCAGCAGCCCCGAGGACATGCCAACTGAAGCTTTCTTT
CASSPEDMPTEAFF
>-|TRBJ1-1|TRBV30|TRBD1
TGTGCCTGGAACTCCGGGACAGCTAACACTGAAGCTTTCTTT
CAWNSGTANTEAFF
>-|TRBJ2-3|TRBV30|-
TGTGCCTGGACCGTCCAGGGGGATACGCAGTATTTT
CAWTVQGDTQYF
>-|TRBJ2-2|TRBV6-5|-
TGTGCCAGCACAGAGAGGGAGGTGAACACCGGGGAGCTGTTTTTT
CASTEREVNTGELFF
>-|TRBJ2-5|TRBV30|TRBD2
TGTGCCTTTAGGACCGGGGGGGCAAGAGAGACCCAGTACTTC
CAFRTGGARETQYF
>-|TRBJ2-2|TRBV5-1|TRBD1
TGCGCCAGCAGCCTCCTCGGACAGGGGGCGTCGGGGGAGCTGTTTTTT
CASSLLGQGASGELFF
>few|TRBJ1-1|TRBV9|TRBD1
TGTGCCAGCAGCCCCAGGGGGGCCACTGAAGCTTTCTTT
CASSPRGATEAFF
>-|TRBJ1-2|TRBV6-5|TRBD1
TGTGCCAGCAGTACAGGGGGCCGGGATGGCTACACCTTC
CASSTGGRDGYTF
>-|TRBJ1-5|TRBV6-1|-
TGTGCCAGCAGTGAAACAGGGAAGTATTCGACCCAGCATTTT
CASSETGKYSTQHF
>few|TRBJ2-1|TRBV6-5|TRBD1
TGTGCCAGCCACAGGGGTGGATGGGAGCAGTTCTTC
CASHRGGWEQFF
>once|TRBJ2-2|TRBV7-9|TRBD2
TGTGCCAGCAGCTCCCCCGGGACTAGGGTAGTCGGGGAGCTGTTTTTT
CASSSPGTRVVGELFF
>-|TRBJ2-3|TRBV2|TRBD1
TGTGCCAGCACCAGACCCGGGACAGGGAGTCCAGATACGCAGTATTTT
CASTRPGTGSPDTQYF
>-|TRBJ1-5|TRBV15|-
TGTGCCACCAGCAGAGCCCGGCAGCCCCAGCATTTT
CATSRARQPQHF